These 10 T cell receptor beta chains were all obtained from the same sample, sequenced in a study of OX40 agonist ivuxolimab in advanced cancers. The repertoire was sequenced with immunoSEQ multiplex PCR; TCRdb's copy has only in-frame clones and lacks some. The data hold 130,000 or so clones, with over 75% observed a single time. This material consisted of CD4+ or CD8+ T cells sorted from blood, taken in a trial of the OX40 agonist ivuxolimab. Receptors were obtained from an adult with an advanced solid tumor such as melanoma, head and neck, liver or kidney cancer.

This sequence joins TRBV30 and TRBJ1-6; the D is unclear. V dropped 3 bases and J dropped 5 bases, with 8 bases sitting between them. CDR1 is GTSNPN and CDR2 is SVGIG in the germline V gene (reference sequence). This CDR3 comprises 13 residues. CDR3 region: CAWSELNNSPLHF. As DNA, the CDR3 is TGTGCCTGGAGCGAACTTAATAATTCACCCCTCCACTTT.

The chain recombines TRBV19 with TRBJ1-2; D gene unclear. Trimming shortened V by 5 bases and J by 4 bases, and 14 bases separated the two germline ends. CDR3 size: 14 residues. CDR1 LNHDA and CDR2 SQIVND come from the germline V gene (reference sequence). The CDR3 loop reads CASSPGGLLYGYTF. The CDR3 bases are TGTGCCAGTAGTCCCGGCGGGCTCCTCTATGGCTACACCTTC. Using reference TRBV19 and TRBJ1-2 for the parts outside the CDR3, the full variable domain is DGGITQSPKYLFRKEGQNVTLSCEQNLNHDAMYWYRQDPGQGLRLIYYSQIVNDFQKGDIAEGYSVSREKKESFPLTVTSAQKNPTAFYLCASSPGGLLYGYTFGSGTRLTVV.

The chain links TRBV5-1 to TRBJ2-3, with 7 bases identical to TRBD2. V gave up 0 bases and J gave up 2 bases; unmatched junction bases: 9. The CDR3 spans 17 residues. Germline CDR1 is SGHRS and CDR2 is YFSETQ. For the CDR3, the DNA is TGCGCCAGCAGCTTGGGCCCGGCTAGCGGTAACACAGATACGCAGTATTTT. Encoded protein: CASSLGPASGNTDTQYF.

The chain employs TRBV7-8 and TRBJ2-1, with 7 bases aligning to TRBD2. CDR1 SGHVS and CDR2 FQNEAQ come from the germline V gene. The length of the CDR3 is 16 residues. The trim removed 3 bases at V and 0 bases at J, leaving 5 bases unmatched. The CDR3 spells CASSFLADPSYNEQFF. The DNA for the CDR3 is TGTGCCAGCAGCTTCCTAGCGGATCCCTCCTACAATGAGCAGTTCTTC. The full variable domain, in which reference TRBV7-8 and TRBJ2-1 provide the parts outside the CDR3, is GAGVSQSPRYKVAKRGQDVALRCDPISGHVSLFWYQQALGQGPEFLTYFQNEAQLDKSGLPSDRFFAERPEGSVSTLKIQRTQQEDSAVYLCASSFLADPSYNEQFFGPGTRLTVL.

The chain employs TRBV9 and TRBJ1-1; tentative D call: TRBD1 (5 bases). V lost 4 bases, J lost 2 bases, and 15 bases lay in between. The germline gives CDR1 SGDLS, CDR2 YYNGEE. The CDR3 has 15 amino acids. The DNA of the CDR3 is TGTGCCAGCAGCAAGTCCGGGACGGTCAACACTGAAGCTTTCTTT. Encoded protein: CASSKSGTVNTEAFF.

The chain employs TRBV5-1 and TRBJ1-5, with 10 bases lining up with TRBD1. Trimming removed 5 bases from V and 2 bases from J; junction bases left unmatched: 4. The CDR3 loop spans 15 amino acids. Germline-derived CDR1 and CDR2 are SGHRS and YFSETQ. Here the CDR3 reads CASSIGTGGNQPQHF. The CDR3 nucleotides are TGCGCCAGCAGTATAGGGACAGGGGGCAATCAGCCCCAGCATTTT.

The rearrangement links TRBV30 to TRBJ1-4, with a weak D call TRBD1 (5 bases). The CDR3 contains 14 residues. Germline V CDR1 and CDR2: GTSNPN, SVGIG (reference sequence). V lost 1 base and J lost 0, with 6 bases in between. The CDR3 nucleotides are TGTGCCTGGAGTGAAGGGGCAACTAATGAAAAACTGTTTTTT. Translated: CAWSEGATNEKLFF.

In the case of this clone: The same CDR3 can be traced to other DNA sequences in this sample. The chain links TRBV9 to TRBJ1-4; the match to TRBD1 covers 9 bases. V lost 3 bases, J lost 3 bases, and 3 bases stayed unmatched. Germline values: CDR1 SGDLS, CDR2 YYNGEE. This CDR3 spans 15 amino acids. CDR3 sequence: CASSAGQGSNEKLFF. The DNA of the CDR3 is TGTGCCAGCAGCGCCGGACAGGGGTCTAATGAAAAACTGTTTTTT. The full variable domain, rest sourced from reference TRBV9 and TRBJ1-4, is DSGVTQTPKHLITATGQRVTLRCSPRSGDLSVYWYQQSLDQGLQFLIQYYNGEERAKGNILERFSAQQFPDLHSELNLSSLELGDSALYFCASSAGQGSNEKLFFGSGTQLSVL.

The chain recombines TRBV6-6 with TRBJ1-6, with a weak D call TRBD1 (6 bases). Germline V gene lookup returns CDR1 MNHNY and CDR2 SVGAGI (reference sequence). V was shortened by 5 bases and J by 9 bases, with 17 bases between the two germline ends. The CDR3 has 15 residues. The CDR3 region is CASSTQSGGGSPLHF. DNA for the CDR3: TGTGCCAGCAGTACTCAAAGCGGGGGCGGTTCACCCCTCCACTTT.

This chain connects TRBV6-5 to TRBJ2-1; maybe TRBD1 (5 bases). V was trimmed by 2 bases and J by 3 bases, leaving 8 bases between them. CDR1 is MNHEY, CDR2 SVGAGI, per germline. The CDR3 is 14 residues long. The CDR3 DNA reads as TGTGCCAGCAGTTACGACAGTCTCTACAATGAGCAGTTCTTC. It yields the protein CASSYDSLYNEQFF.